The source of this T cell receptor (beta chain) is a study of Graves' ophthalmopathy and Graves' hyperthyroidism. The CDR3 spans 13 residues. Germline values: CDR1 SNHLY, CDR2 FYNNEI. V lost 4 bases to trimming and J lost 7 bases; unmatched junction nucleotides: 3. Exclusion applied to patients with other autoimmune diseases, uncontrolled infections, pregnancy or lactation. RNA transcripts provided the template for amplifying TCR beta CDR3 regions. After a first-round RT-PCR with HTBI primers, a second-round multiplex PCR was run. MiXCR, applied by TCRdb to the multiplex PCR reads, yields one record per CDR3 protein. The table includes around 1,000,000 distinct CDR3 sequences, less than 45% detected once.

The chain uses TRBV2 and TRBJ1-2; 10 bases line up with TRBD1. The receptor was derived from an adult man with Graves' hyperthyroidism. Sequenced sample: peripheral blood or thyroid tissue (not recorded which). This chain's CDR3 is CASSVGQGLGYTF. In DNA, the CDR3 is TGTGCCAGCAGTGTGGGACAGGGGCTTGGCTACACCTTC.